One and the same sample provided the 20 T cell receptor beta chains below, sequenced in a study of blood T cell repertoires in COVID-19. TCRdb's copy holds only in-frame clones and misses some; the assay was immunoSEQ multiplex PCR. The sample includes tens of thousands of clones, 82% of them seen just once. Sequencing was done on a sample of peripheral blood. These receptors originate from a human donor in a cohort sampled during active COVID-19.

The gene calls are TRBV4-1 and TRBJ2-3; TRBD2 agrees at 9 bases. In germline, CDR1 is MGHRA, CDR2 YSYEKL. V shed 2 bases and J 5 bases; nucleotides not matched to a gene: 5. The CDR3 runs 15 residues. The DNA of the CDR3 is TGCGCCAGCAGCCAATTTAGCGGGGGACGAGATACGCAGTATTTT. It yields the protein CASSQFSGGRDTQYF.

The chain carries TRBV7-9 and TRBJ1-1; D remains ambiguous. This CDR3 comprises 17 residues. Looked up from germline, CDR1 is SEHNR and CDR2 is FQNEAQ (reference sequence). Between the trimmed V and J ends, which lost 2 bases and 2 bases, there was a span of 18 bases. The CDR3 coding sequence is TGTGCCAGCAGCTTATTGGCCCAGTCCCGGGGTAACACTGAAGCTTTCTTT. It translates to CASSLLAQSRGNTEAFF.

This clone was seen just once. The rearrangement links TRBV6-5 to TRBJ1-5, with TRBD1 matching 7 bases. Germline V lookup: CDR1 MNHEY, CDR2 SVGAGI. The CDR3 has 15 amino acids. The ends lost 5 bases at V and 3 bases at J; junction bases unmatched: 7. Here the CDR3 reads CASSPQGVNNQPQHF. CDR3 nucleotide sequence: TGTGCCAGCAGTCCCCAGGGGGTTAACAATCAGCCCCAGCATTTT.

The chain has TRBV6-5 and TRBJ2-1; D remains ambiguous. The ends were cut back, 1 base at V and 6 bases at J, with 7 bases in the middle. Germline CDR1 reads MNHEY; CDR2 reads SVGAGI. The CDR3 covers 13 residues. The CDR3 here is CASSYLAGNEQFF. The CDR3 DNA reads TGTGCCAGCAGTTACTTAGCTGGCAATGAGCAGTTCTTC.

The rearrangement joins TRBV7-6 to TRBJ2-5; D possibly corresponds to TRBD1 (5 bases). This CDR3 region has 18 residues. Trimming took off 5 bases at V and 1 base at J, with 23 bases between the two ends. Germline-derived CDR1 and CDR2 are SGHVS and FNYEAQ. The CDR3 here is CASSLRPRELTIQETQYF. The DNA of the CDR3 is TGTGCCAGCAGCCTGCGCCCCAGGGAACTAACTATCCAAGAGACCCAGTACTTC.

This CDR3 reads CASRPDESYEQYF. Written as DNA, the CDR3 is TGTGCCAGTAGGCCAGATGAATCCTACGAGCAGTACTTC. This chain links TRBV19 with TRBJ2-7; D is unclear. The CDR3 is 13 residues long. In germline, CDR1 is LNHDA, CDR2 SQIVND (reference sequence). V lost 6 bases, J lost 1 base, and 10 bases lay in between.

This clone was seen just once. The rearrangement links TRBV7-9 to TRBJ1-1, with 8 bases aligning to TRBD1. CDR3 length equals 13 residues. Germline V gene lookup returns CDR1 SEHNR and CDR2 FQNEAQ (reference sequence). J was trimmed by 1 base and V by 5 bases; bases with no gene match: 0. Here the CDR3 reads CASSDRGNTEAFF. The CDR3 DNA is TGTGCCAGCAGCGACAGGGGGAACACTGAAGCTTTCTTT.

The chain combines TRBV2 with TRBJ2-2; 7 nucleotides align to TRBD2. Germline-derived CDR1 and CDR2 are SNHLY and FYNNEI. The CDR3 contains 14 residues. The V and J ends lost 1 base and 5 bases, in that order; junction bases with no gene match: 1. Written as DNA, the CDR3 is TGTGCCAGCAGTGAAGGGGGGGGTACCGGGGAGCTGTTTTTT. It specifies CASSEGGGTGELFF. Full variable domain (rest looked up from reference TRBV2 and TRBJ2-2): EPEVTQTPSHQVTQMGQEVILRCVPISNHLYFYWYRQILGQKVEFLVSFYNNEISEKSEIFDDQFSVERPDGSNFTLKIRSTKLEDSAMYFCASSEGGGTGELFFGEGSRLTVL.

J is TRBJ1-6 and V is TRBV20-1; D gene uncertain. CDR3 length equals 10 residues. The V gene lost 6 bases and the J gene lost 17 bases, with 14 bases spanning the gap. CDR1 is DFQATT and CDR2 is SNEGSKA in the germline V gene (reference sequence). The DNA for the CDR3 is TGCAGTGCCCGGGGAGGTTTTGTCCACTTT. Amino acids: CSARGGFVHF.

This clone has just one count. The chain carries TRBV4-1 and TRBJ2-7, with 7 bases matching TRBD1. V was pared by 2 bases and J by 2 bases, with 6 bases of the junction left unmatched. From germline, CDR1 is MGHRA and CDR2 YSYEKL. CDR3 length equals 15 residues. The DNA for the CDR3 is TGCGCCAGCAGCCAAAGACAGGGTACCCCCTACGAGCAGTACTTC. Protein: CASSQRQGTPYEQYF.

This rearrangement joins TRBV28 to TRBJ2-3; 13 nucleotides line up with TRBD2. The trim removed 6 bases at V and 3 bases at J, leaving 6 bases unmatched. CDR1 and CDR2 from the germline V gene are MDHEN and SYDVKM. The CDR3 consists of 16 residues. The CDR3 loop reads CASRNQGLAGTDTQYF. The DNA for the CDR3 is TGTGCCAGCAGAAACCAGGGACTAGCGGGGACAGATACGCAGTATTTT.

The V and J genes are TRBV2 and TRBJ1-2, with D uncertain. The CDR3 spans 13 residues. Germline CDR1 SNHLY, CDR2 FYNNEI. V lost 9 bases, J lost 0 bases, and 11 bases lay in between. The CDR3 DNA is TGTGCCAGTGTCGGTACCACTAACTATGGCTACACCTTC. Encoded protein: CASVGTTNYGYTF.

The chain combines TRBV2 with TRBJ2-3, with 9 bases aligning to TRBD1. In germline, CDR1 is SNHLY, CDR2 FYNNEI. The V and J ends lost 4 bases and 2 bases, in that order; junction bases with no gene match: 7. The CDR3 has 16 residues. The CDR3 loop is CASSGLQGASTDTQYF. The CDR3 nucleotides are TGTGCCAGCAGTGGTTTACAGGGGGCTTCCACAGATACGCAGTATTTT.

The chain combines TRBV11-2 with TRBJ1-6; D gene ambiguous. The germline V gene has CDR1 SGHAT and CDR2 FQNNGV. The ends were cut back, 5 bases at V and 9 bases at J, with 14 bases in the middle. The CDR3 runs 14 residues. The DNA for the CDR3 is TGTGCCAGCAGCAGTATTTCTAACGGTTCACCCCTCCACTTT. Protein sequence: CASSSISNGSPLHF.

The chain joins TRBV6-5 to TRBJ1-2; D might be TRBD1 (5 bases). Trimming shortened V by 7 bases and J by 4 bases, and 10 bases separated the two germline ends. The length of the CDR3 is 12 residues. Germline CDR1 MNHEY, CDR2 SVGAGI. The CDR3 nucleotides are TGTGCCAGCACGGACACCCGCTATGGCTACACCTTC. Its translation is CASTDTRYGYTF.

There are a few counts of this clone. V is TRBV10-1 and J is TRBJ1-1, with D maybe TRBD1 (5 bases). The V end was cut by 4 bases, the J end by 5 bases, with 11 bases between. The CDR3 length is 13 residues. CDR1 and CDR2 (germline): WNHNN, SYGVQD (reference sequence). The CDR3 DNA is TGCGCCAGCAGTGTAGGGGCCGGGACTGAAGCTTTCTTT. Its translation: CASSVGAGTEAFF.

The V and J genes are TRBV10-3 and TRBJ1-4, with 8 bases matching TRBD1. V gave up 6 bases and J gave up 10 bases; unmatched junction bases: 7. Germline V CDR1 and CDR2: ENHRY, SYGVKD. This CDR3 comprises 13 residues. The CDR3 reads CAIRGDRGGKLFF. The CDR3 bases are TGTGCCATCAGGGGAGACAGGGGCGGAAAACTGTTTTTT.

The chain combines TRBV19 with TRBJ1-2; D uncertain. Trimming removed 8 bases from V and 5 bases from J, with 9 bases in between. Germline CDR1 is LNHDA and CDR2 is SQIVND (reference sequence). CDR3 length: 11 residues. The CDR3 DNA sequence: TGTGCCAGTCGTGAGGAGTATGGCTACACCTTC. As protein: CASREEYGYTF. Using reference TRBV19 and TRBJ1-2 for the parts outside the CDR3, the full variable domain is DGGITQSPKYLFRKEGQNVTLSCEQNLNHDAMYWYRQDPGQGLRLIYYSQIVNDFQKGDIAEGYSVSREKKESFPLTVTSAQKNPTAFYLCASREEYGYTFGSGTRLTVV.

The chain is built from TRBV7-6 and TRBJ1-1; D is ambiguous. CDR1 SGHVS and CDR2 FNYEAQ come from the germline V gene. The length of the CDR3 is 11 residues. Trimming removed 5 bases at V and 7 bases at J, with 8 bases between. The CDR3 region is CASSPRFEAFF. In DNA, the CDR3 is TGTGCCAGCAGCCCTCGTTTTGAAGCTTTCTTT.

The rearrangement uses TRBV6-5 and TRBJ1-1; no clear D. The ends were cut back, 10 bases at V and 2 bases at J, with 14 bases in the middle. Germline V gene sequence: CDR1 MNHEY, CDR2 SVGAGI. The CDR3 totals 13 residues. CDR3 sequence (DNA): TGTGCCACCTCCTGGGCGGGAAACACTGAAGCTTTCTTT. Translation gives CATSWAGNTEAFF.